One sample yielded the 14 T cell receptor beta chains listed below, sequenced in a study of shared T cell receptors in the human thymus. Sequencing was performed with immunoSEQ multiplex PCR; in TCRdb, only in-frame clones are kept and a portion is missing. The sample has hundreds of thousands of clones, roughly 94% seen once. The sequenced sample was thymocytes. The receptors come from a human donor.

The CDR3 DNA is TGTGCCAGAAGCTTGGGGAAGCCACCCGGGTGGAATGAGCAGTTCTTC. This translates into CARSLGKPPGWNEQFF. The chain recombines TRBV5-3 with TRBJ2-1; D remains unclear. TRBV5-3 is reported as an ORF; its role is uncertain. The V end lost 0 bases, the J end lost 7 bases, and 17 bases lay between the germline ends. The CDR3 is 16 residues long.

V is TRBV27 and J is TRBJ2-7; D is tentatively TRBD1 or TRBD2 (5 bases each). The CDR3 is made up of 15 amino acids. Germline V lookup: CDR1 MNHEY, CDR2 SMNVEV (reference sequence). The germline V and J ends were trimmed by 6 bases and 2 bases, with 17 bases remaining between them. CDR3 bases: TGTGCCAGCAGCCGACAGACCGACGGGACCTACGAGCAGTACTTC. Its protein product is CASSRQTDGTYEQYF.

J is TRBJ1-5 and V is TRBV5-5, with a possible D match to TRBD1 (6 bases). V was clipped by 1 base and J by 0 bases, with 23 bases between them. CDR1 and CDR2 (germline): SGHKS, YYEKEE (reference sequence). There are 20 residues in the CDR3. The CDR3 DNA follows: TGTGCCAGCAGCTTGAGTGAGGGCAGGGGAAGTACGGTTAGCAATCAGCCCCAGCATTTT. Its protein is CASSLSEGRGSTVSNQPQHF.

The rearrangement uses TRBV7-9 and TRBJ2-7; D is undetermined. The CDR3 totals 18 residues. Germline V gives CDR1 SEHNR, CDR2 FQNEAQ (reference sequence). V was cut by 1 base and J by 3 bases, with 22 bases left in between. The CDR3 DNA sequence: TGTGCCAGCAGCTTAGTTTCCAGTAGTTCGCCTTATCGCTACGAGCAGTACTTC. This translates into CASSLVSSSSPYRYEQYF.

DNA of the CDR3: TGTGCCAGCAGCCAAGATGTCGGGCGGGAGCTGTTTTTT. This codes for CASSQDVGRELFF. The J gene is TRBJ2-2, the V gene TRBV4-2; D not resolved. V was shortened by 0 bases and J by 9 bases, with 8 bases between the two germline ends. CDR3 size: 13 residues. Germline V CDR1 and CDR2: LGHNA, YNFKEQ.

This clone has more than one count but fewer than ten. The chain carries TRBV5-6 and TRBJ2-7; D is unclear. The germline V and J ends were trimmed by 2 bases and 0 bases, with 9 bases remaining between them. The CDR3 consists of 14 residues. From germline, CDR1 is SGHDT and CDR2 YYEEEE. The CDR3 DNA follows: TGTGCCAGCAGCTTAGAGGATGGCTCCTACGAGCAGTACTTC. This codes for CASSLEDGSYEQYF.

The chain carries TRBV27 and TRBJ2-7; the match to TRBD1 covers 11 bases. V gave up 8 bases and J gave up 2 bases; unmatched junction bases: 8. The CDR3 is 15 amino acids. CDR1 and CDR2 from the germline V gene are MNHEY and SMNVEV (reference sequence). CDR3 DNA sequence: TGTGCCAGCCGCCGGGGGACAGGGGGGACCTACGAGCAGTACTTC. It is translated as CASRRGTGGTYEQYF.

The rearrangement links TRBV6-1 to TRBJ2-1, with 8 bases matching TRBD1. The CDR3 has 17 amino acids. The V segment lost 0 bases and the J segment 7 bases; nucleotides outside the gene matches: 11. Germline V gene data show CDR1 as MNHNS and CDR2 as SASEGT. Written as DNA, the CDR3 is TGTGCCAGCAGTGAAGCGAACCGGGACAGGTCCGGGAATGAGCAGTTCTTC. It specifies CASSEANRDRSGNEQFF.

The gene calls are TRBV28 and TRBJ2-7; 8 positions match TRBD1. Losses at the gene ends were 6 bases for V and 4 bases for J; bases not matched to a gene: 5. CDR1 MDHEN and CDR2 SYDVKM come from the germline V gene. The CDR3 has 13 residues. In DNA, the CDR3 is TGTGCCAGCAGACGCAGGGGGCGATACGAGCAGTACTTC. Translated: CASRRRGRYEQYF.

The chain links TRBV5-1 to TRBJ2-2; a weak D match, TRBD2 (5 bases). The CDR3 extends over 17 amino acids. The V and J ends lost 4 bases and 7 bases respectively, with 23 bases between them. CDR1 and CDR2 (germline): SGHRS, YFSETQ. The CDR3 coding sequence is TGCGCCAGCAGCCAACCCGGGCCCTCGAACCGGGGCGGGGAGCTGTTTTTT. Translating gives CASSQPGPSNRGGELFF.

This chain uses TRBV4-3 with TRBJ1-5; maybe TRBD1 (5 bases). The germline V gene has CDR1 LGHNA and CDR2 YSLEER. Trimming took 4 bases from V and 3 from J, leaving 16 bases between them. This CDR3 has 16 residues. CDR3 loop: CASSPHRDGHNQPQHF. The CDR3 region has the DNA TGCGCCAGCAGCCCCCACCGGGACGGGCACAATCAGCCCCAGCATTTT.

The chain has TRBV10-3 and TRBJ2-2; 11 nucleotides agree with TRBD1. The ends lost 7 bases at V and 5 bases at J; junction bases unmatched: 9. Per the germline V gene, CDR1 is ENHRY and CDR2 is SYGVKD. CDR3 length: 16 amino acids. The CDR3 nucleotides are TGTGCCATCATGCCCGCCGGGACAGGGGGAACCGGGGAGCTGTTTTTT. This gives the protein CAIMPAGTGGTGELFF.

The chain joins TRBV7-3 to TRBJ2-3, with TRBD2 identical over 8 bases. Germline CDR1 reads SGHTA; CDR2 reads FQGTGA. CDR3 size: 16 residues. V lost 5 bases to trimming and J lost 0 bases; unmatched junction nucleotides: 7. Here the CDR3 DNA reads TGTGCCAGCAGCCCCACGGGGGGGGTTAGCACAGATACGCAGTATTTT. Its translation: CASSPTGGVSTDTQYF.

The chain links TRBV28 to TRBJ1-5, with D maybe TRBD1 (5 bases). Trimming pared 5 bases from V and 2 bases from J, leaving 22 bases between. This CDR3 comprises 18 residues. Germline CDR1 reads MDHEN; CDR2 reads SYDVKM. This CDR3 reads CASSPKSGTAGRNQPQHF. The CDR3 DNA sequence: TGTGCCAGCAGTCCCAAGTCCGGGACTGCCGGCCGCAATCAGCCCCAGCATTTT.